This TCR beta chain came from a study of cytomegalovirus exposure and HLA in healthy donors. Regarding the study as a whole: Cytomegalovirus-associated status was assigned to about 170 TCR beta chains. In a later analysis, common viral pathogens appeared linked to several of the most significant clusters.

With 60 Vbeta and 13 Jbeta primers, the PCR was carried out. Clones were sequenced by immunoSEQ multiplex PCR, and TCRdb holds only the in-frame ones, with some missing. The sample includes about 130,000 clones, roughly three quarters of them seen just once. Of note for this clone: What it binds is unknown.

V gave up 4 bases and J gave up 4 bases, with 11 bases separating them. Germline CDR1 MNHEY, CDR2 SMNVEV (reference sequence). There are 13 residues in the CDR3. This rearrangement joins TRBV27 to TRBJ2-7; D is unclear. This receptor was identified in a man aged 35 to 55 in good health and CMV-seronegative. The sample consisted of PBMCs. The CDR3 nucleotides read TGTGCCAGCAGTTCGCTAAACAGTTACGAGCAGTACTTC. It is translated as CASSSLNSYEQYF.